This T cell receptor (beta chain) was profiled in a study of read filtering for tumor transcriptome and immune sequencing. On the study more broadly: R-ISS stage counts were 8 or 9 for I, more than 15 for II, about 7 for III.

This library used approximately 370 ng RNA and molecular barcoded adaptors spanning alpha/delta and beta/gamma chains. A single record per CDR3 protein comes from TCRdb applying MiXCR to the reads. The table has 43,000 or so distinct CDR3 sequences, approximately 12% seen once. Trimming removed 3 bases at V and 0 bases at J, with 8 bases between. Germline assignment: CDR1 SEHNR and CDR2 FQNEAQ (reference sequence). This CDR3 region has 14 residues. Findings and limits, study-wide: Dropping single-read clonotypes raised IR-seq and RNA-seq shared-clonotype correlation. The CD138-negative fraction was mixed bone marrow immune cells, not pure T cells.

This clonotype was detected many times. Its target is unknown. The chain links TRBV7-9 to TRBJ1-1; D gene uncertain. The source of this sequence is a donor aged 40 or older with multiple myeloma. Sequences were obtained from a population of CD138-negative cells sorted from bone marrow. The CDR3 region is CASSFSGLNTEAFF. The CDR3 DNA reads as TGTGCCAGCAGCTTTTCGGGGTTGAACACTGAAGCTTTCTTT.